This T cell receptor (beta chain) was profiled in a study of T-cell reconstitution after alpha-beta-depleted transplantation in children. During its preparation, the TCRbeta library received unique molecular identifiers. Each CDR3 protein is one row after TCRdb ran MiXCR on the PCR reads. In the table there are about 280,000 distinct CDR3 sequences, 11% of which are singletons. Study outcomes and limitations: The main origin of T-cell counts and diversity one year after transplant was newly produced T cells. The study traced high day-60 TCRbeta diversity in some patients to surviving recipient T cells and thymic progenitors. After transplant, at about two months, alpha-beta T cells were reportedly derived from several hundred expanded graft clones.

This clonotype has at least ten counts. The antigen is not known. CDR1 is MNHEY and CDR2 is SVGAGI in the germline V gene. The V segment lost 6 bases and the J segment 5 bases; nucleotides outside the gene matches: 8. The CDR3 totals 15 residues. The sequencing here drew on peripheral blood, taken 180 days after TCRalphabeta/CD19-depleted stem cell transplant. V is TRBV6-5 and J is TRBJ2-7; the match to TRBD2 covers 12 bases. The TCR was taken from a male patient aged 2-10 years who had a stem cell transplant for chronic granulomatous disease, so the T cells may come from the graft donor. CDR3 sequence reads: CASRLLAGGYDEQYF. CDR3 DNA: TGTGCCAGCAGACTACTAGCGGGAGGATATGACGAGCAGTACTTC.